Following are 8 T cell receptor beta chains from one sample sequenced in a study of blood T cells in healthy people across ages. For the second PCR, which ran for about 7 to 12 cycles, a sample-barcoded 5' primer and a J-beta primer mix were used. TCRdb fed the 5' RACE reads into MiXCR, producing one record per CDR3 protein. The sample lists about 1.5 million distinct CDR3 sequences; approximately 42% were seen once. Sequencing was carried out using blood. The receptors here all came from a woman between 18 and 29 years old in good health.

This clonotype was observed a handful of times. This chain links TRBV27 with TRBJ2-1; no firm D call. Trimming left V 6 bases short and J 1 base short, with 10 bases between. The CDR3 is 14 amino acids. Germline CDR1 reads MNHEY; CDR2 reads SMNVEV (reference sequence). Here the CDR3 DNA reads TGTGCCAGCAGCCCCGTTTATTCCTACAATGAGCAGTTCTTC. Residues: CASSPVYSYNEQFF.

The chain has TRBV7-2 and TRBJ1-2, with D perhaps TRBD1 (5 bases). Germline V gene data show CDR1 as SGHTA and CDR2 as FQGNSA. The V gene lost 10 bases and the J gene lost 5 bases, with 14 bases spanning the gap. This CDR3 region has 12 residues. The chain's CDR3 is CANNQGAYGYTF. DNA of the CDR3: TGTGCCAACAATCAGGGTGCTTATGGCTACACCTTC.

The CDR3 nucleotides read TGCGCCAGCAGCTTGTCGGGGGGGACCGCAGATACGCAGTATTTT. Translated, it gives CASSLSGGTADTQYF. The chain employs TRBV5-1 and TRBJ2-3; 8 nucleotides agree with TRBD2. V lost 1 base and J lost 4; bases outside the gene matches: 5. This CDR3 spans 15 amino acids. Germline CDR1 and CDR2: SGHRS and YFSETQ. The variable domain in full, completed from reference TRBV5-1 and TRBJ2-3, reads KAGVTQTPRYLIKTRGQQVTLSCSPISGHRSVSWYQQTPGQGLQFLFEYFSETQRNKGNFPGRFSGRQFSNSRSEMNVSTLELGDSALYLCASSLSGGTADTQYFGPGTRLTVL.

This clonotype has at least ten counts. The rearrangement joins TRBV6-5 to TRBJ2-7; unclear D gene. The CDR3 extends over 12 amino acids. The V end lost 6 bases, the J end lost 3 bases, and 9 bases lay between the germline ends. Per the germline V gene, CDR1 is MNHEY and CDR2 is SVGAGI. The CDR3 region is CASSPDGYEQYF. The CDR3 DNA follows: TGTGCCAGCAGCCCGGACGGCTACGAGCAGTACTTC.

The table lists this clonotype with a few counts. The rearrangement joins TRBV5-1 to TRBJ2-7, with D maybe TRBD1 (5 bases). The CDR3 runs 15 residues. Germline V gene lookup returns CDR1 SGHRS and CDR2 YFSETQ. The ends were cut back, 4 bases at V and 4 bases at J, with 18 bases in the middle. The CDR3 region has the DNA TGCGCCAGCAGCAACACAGGCAATACAAGGTACGAGCAGTACTTC. Protein: CASSNTGNTRYEQYF. Complete variable domain (other parts from reference TRBV5-1 and TRBJ2-7): KAGVTQTPRYLIKTRGQQVTLSCSPISGHRSVSWYQQTPGQGLQFLFEYFSETQRNKGNFPGRFSGRQFSNSRSEMNVSTLELGDSALYLCASSNTGNTRYEQYFGPGTRLTVT.

The chain employs TRBV6-1 and TRBJ2-1, with D tentatively TRBD2 (6 bases). The V gene lost 6 bases and the J gene lost 2 bases, with 20 bases spanning the gap. The germline V gene encodes CDR1 MNHNS and CDR2 SASEGT. This CDR3 contains 17 residues. The CDR3 coding sequence is TGTGCCAGCAGCCCCTTGGGGTCGGGGGTACCCTACAATGAGCAGTTCTTC. This encodes CASSPLGSGVPYNEQFF.

This clonotype was recorded a few times. The chain employs TRBV27 and TRBJ1-5; D remains unclear. Deletions cut 4 bases from V and 7 bases from J, with 11 bases between. Germline V gene data show CDR1 as MNHEY and CDR2 as SMNVEV (reference sequence). There are 13 residues in the CDR3. CDR3: CASSWTRLQPQHF. DNA of the CDR3: TGTGCCAGCAGTTGGACGCGGTTACAGCCCCAGCATTTT.

This clonotype was detected a few times. This chain connects TRBV25-1 to TRBJ1-4; the D gene is possibly TRBD1 (5 bases). The V end lost 8 bases, the J end lost 7 bases, and 20 bases lay between the germline ends. Germline lookup yields CDR1 MGHDK and CDR2 SYGVNS. The CDR3 is 15 residues long. CDR3 sequence: CASLEKNRDVEKLFF. Here the CDR3 DNA reads TGTGCCAGCCTAGAAAAGAACCGGGACGTTGAAAAACTGTTTTTT.